One sample yielded the 30 T cell receptor beta chains listed below, sequenced in a study of response to subunit inactivated influenza vaccine. One entry per CDR3 protein results from TCRdb running MiXCR on the RT-PCR reads. The sample has fewer than 750,000 distinct CDR3 sequences, 14% seen once. The sequences come from PBMCs from blood, collected approximately 12 days after vaccination. The receptor source for this set is a man aged 45-60 years who received an inactivated influenza vaccine.

This clonotype was counted a few times. The chain couples TRBV25-1 to TRBJ2-2; 7 nucleotides align to TRBD2. This CDR3 comprises 17 residues. The germline V gene has CDR1 MGHDK and CDR2 SYGVNS. The ends lost 1 base at V and 2 bases at J; junction bases unmatched: 7. The CDR3 protein is CASSELQRGLNTGELFF. The CDR3 DNA reads as TGTGCCAGCAGTGAATTGCAGCGGGGCCTCAACACCGGGGAGCTGTTTTTT.

As regards this clonotype: This could be a read error, since a much larger clone is one nucleotide away. V gene TRBV5-1 combines with J gene TRBJ2-7; 7 bases match TRBD1. CDR1 and CDR2 (germline): SGHRS, YFSETQ. The CDR3 is 14 residues long. CDR3 region: CPSSPDRANYEQYF. CDR3 coding DNA: TGCCCCAGCAGCCCCGACAGGGCCAACTACGAGCAGTACTTC.

The gene calls are TRBV20-1 and TRBJ2-3; TRBD2 matches at 9 bases. After removal of 1 base from V and 4 bases from J, the junction contained 9 bases not matched to a gene. Per germline, CDR1 DFQATT and CDR2 SNEGSKA (reference sequence). The CDR3 runs to 16 residues. The CDR3 protein is CSARVQLAGNADTQYF. CDR3 nucleotide sequence: TGCAGTGCTAGAGTTCAGCTAGCGGGAAACGCAGATACGCAGTATTTT.

The chain has TRBV30 and TRBJ1-1; tentative D call: TRBD1 (6 bases). The CDR3 runs to 13 residues. The germline gives CDR1 GTSNPN, CDR2 SVGIG (reference sequence). The V end lost 2 bases, the J end lost 1 base, and 8 bases lay between the germline ends. Written as DNA, the CDR3 is TGTGCCTGGAGTCGACAGGCGAACACTGAAGCTTTCTTT. Encoded protein: CAWSRQANTEAFF.

This clonotype was observed a few times. The genes are TRBV15 and TRBJ2-7, with 7 bases fitting TRBD1. Germline trimming cut 3 bases from V and 2 bases from J; bases unmatched to any gene: 13. Germline CDR1 reads LNHNV; CDR2 reads YYDKDF (reference sequence). There are 17 residues in the CDR3. CDR3 DNA sequence: TGTGCCACCAGCAGCGTGTTGAGGGGGCTGACGCCCTACGAGCAGTACTTC. Translation: CATSSVLRGLTPYEQYF.

The sample holds a few counts of this clonotype. The chain links TRBV2 to TRBJ2-1; 11 bases fit TRBD1. V shed 3 bases and J 8 bases; nucleotides not matched to a gene: 9. The CDR3 length is 16 residues. The germline CDR1 and CDR2 sequences are SNHLY and FYNNEI. This chain's CDR3 is CASSEMGQGVWDEQFF. The CDR3 nucleotides are TGTGCCAGCAGTGAGATGGGACAGGGGGTTTGGGATGAGCAGTTCTTC.

The chain carries TRBV20-1 and TRBJ2-1; D is undetermined. Trimming shortened V by 8 bases and J by 12 bases, and 11 bases separated the two germline ends. The CDR3 has 9 amino acids. Germline CDR1 and CDR2: DFQATT and SNEGSKA (reference sequence). The chain's CDR3 is CSPKAGQFF. In DNA, the CDR3 is TGCAGTCCAAAGGCTGGGCAGTTCTTC.

This clonotype was counted many times. J is TRBJ2-3 and V is TRBV29-1; 7 nucleotides match TRBD2. This CDR3 is built from 14 residues. The germline gives CDR1 SQVTM, CDR2 ANQGSEA. The V gene end was trimmed by 4 bases and the J gene end by 1 base; junction bases not matched to a gene: 5. CDR3 DNA sequence: TGCAGCGTTGTGCCTAGCGGCCGCACAGATACGCAGTATTTT. This encodes CSVVPSGRTDTQYF.

The sample holds a few counts of this clonotype. This chain uses TRBV6-6 with TRBJ1-1, with D maybe TRBD1 (5 bases). V lost 8 bases to trimming and J lost 5 bases, with 12 bases between them. The CDR3 has 12 amino acids. CDR1 and CDR2 from the germline V gene are MNHNY and SVGAGI (reference sequence). The CDR3 DNA reads TGTGCCAGCGTTGGGGGTGAGACTGAAGCTTTCTTT. Translated: CASVGGETEAFF.

This clonotype came up a few times. The rearrangement uses TRBV20-1 and TRBJ2-7; TRBD2 might be the D (5 bases). Trimming removed 4 bases at V and 6 bases at J, with 13 bases between. The CDR3 runs 12 residues. Germline CDR1 and CDR2: DFQATT and SNEGSKA (reference sequence). This CDR3 is CSAKSGRGEQYF. CDR3 DNA: TGCAGTGCTAAGTCGGGGAGAGGCGAGCAGTACTTC.

This sequence joins TRBV30 and TRBJ2-2, with 11 nucleotides matching TRBD2. The CDR3 extends over 18 amino acids. From germline, CDR1 is GTSNPN and CDR2 SVGIG (reference sequence). V was pared by 0 bases and J by 4 bases, with 10 bases of the junction left unmatched. The CDR3 sequence: CAWSVLTTSGGVTGELFF. In nucleotides, the CDR3 is TGTGCCTGGAGTGTCCTCACTACTAGCGGGGGAGTCACCGGGGAGCTGTTTTTT.

V and J are TRBV25-1 and TRBJ2-1; D is undetermined. Germline loops: CDR1 MGHDK, CDR2 SYGVNS. V was pared by 7 bases and J by 10 bases, with 14 bases between. The CDR3 has 12 residues. This chain's CDR3 is CASTIGLGEQFF. DNA of the CDR3: TGTGCCAGCACAATTGGGTTAGGCGAGCAGTTCTTC.

This clonotype turned up a few times. The chain is built from TRBV12-3 or TRBV12-4 and TRBJ2-5; D is undetermined. V dropped 3 bases and J dropped 2 bases, with 10 bases sitting between them. This CDR3 is built from 14 residues. The CDR3, as DNA: TGTGCCAGCAGTTTCCCAGGTGTTCAAGAGACCCAGTACTTC. Its protein product is CASSFPGVQETQYF.

The chain is built from TRBV9 and TRBJ2-3; D uncertain. CDR3 length: 15 amino acids. The germline V gene has CDR1 SGDLS and CDR2 YYNGEE. The germline V and J ends were trimmed by 3 bases and 3 bases, with 14 bases remaining between them. The CDR3, as DNA: TGTGCCAGCAGCGCTTCGAGCCGAGTAACAGATACGCAGTATTTT. Its protein product is CASSASSRVTDTQYF.

The gene calls are TRBV4-1 and TRBJ1-5; tentative D call: TRBD1 (5 bases). The length of the CDR3 is 17 residues. The germline V gene encodes CDR1 MGHRA and CDR2 YSYEKL. Trimming removed 1 base at V and 4 bases at J, with 17 bases between. CDR3: CASSQVIPGGRNQPQHF. CDR3 in DNA: TGCGCCAGCAGCCAAGTTATCCCCGGGGGAAGGAATCAGCCCCAGCATTTT.

This chain uses TRBV7-9 with TRBJ2-7; TRBD2 matches 8 bases. This CDR3 has 15 residues. The V gene end was trimmed by 4 bases and the J gene end by 2 bases; junction bases not matched to a gene: 7. Germline V CDR1 and CDR2: SEHNR, FQNEAQ (reference sequence). CDR3 in amino acids: CASSSPGGRPYEQYF. CDR3 coding DNA: TGTGCCAGCAGCTCACCGGGGGGGAGACCCTACGAGCAGTACTTC.

The chain uses TRBV6-5 and TRBJ2-1; D may be TRBD2 (5 bases). Germline V gene lookup returns CDR1 MNHEY and CDR2 SVGAGI. The CDR3 has 17 residues. The germline V and J ends were trimmed by 0 bases and 0 bases, with 12 bases remaining between them. The CDR3 protein is CASSYSGLRSSYNEQFF. The DNA for the CDR3 is TGTGCCAGCAGTTACTCAGGACTCCGTAGCTCCTACAATGAGCAGTTCTTC.

This clonotype was detected a few times. This chain connects TRBV30 to TRBJ2-3; 8 bases agree with TRBD1. Per the germline V gene, CDR1 is GTSNPN and CDR2 is SVGIG (reference sequence). This CDR3 is built from 15 residues. The CDR3 loop reads CAYSRSGGREDTQYF. DNA of the CDR3: TGTGCTTACTCGCGGTCAGGGGGCAGGGAAGATACGCAGTATTTT.

This clonotype occurred a few times. This CDR3 reads CASSRGGSSNQPQHF. The DNA of the CDR3 is TGTGCCAGCAGCCGGGGGGGTTCTAGCAATCAGCCCCAGCATTTT. This chain connects TRBV12-3 or TRBV12-4 to TRBJ1-5; weak D call: TRBD1 (5 bases). This CDR3 comprises 15 residues. Trimming took off 6 bases at V and 0 bases at J, with 12 bases between the two ends.

The table lists this clonotype with a few counts. V and J are TRBV5-1 and TRBJ2-3, with 8 bases fitting TRBD2. The CDR3 loop spans 17 amino acids. After removal of 0 bases from V and 0 bases from J, the junction contained 6 bases not matched to a gene. The germline V gene has CDR1 SGHRS and CDR2 YFSETQ. The DNA of the CDR3 is TGCGCCAGCAGCTTGGCCGGGCTAGCGGGTAGCACAGATACGCAGTATTTT. Its translation is CASSLAGLAGSTDTQYF.

As regards this clonotype: Germline and junction disagree at one end, which may indicate a read error. This chain links TRBV12-3 or TRBV12-4 with TRBJ1-6; 8 nucleotides match TRBD1. The CDR3 contains 14 residues. In DNA form, the CDR3 reads TGTGCCAGCAGTTCAACAGGGGGGTGGTCACCCCCCCACTTT. Encoded protein: CASSSTGGWSPPHF.

The table lists this clonotype with a few counts. The V call is TRBV11-3, the J call TRBJ2-1; D is unclear. This CDR3 contains 14 residues. Germline V lookup: CDR1 SGHNT, CDR2 YENEEA. V lost 2 bases and J lost 9, with 14 bases in between. CDR3 DNA: TGTGCCAGCAGCTTAAGTCTGACACCTAGTGAGCAGTTCTTC. It specifies CASSLSLTPSEQFF. Full variable domain (rest looked up from reference TRBV11-3 and TRBJ2-1): EAGVVQSPRYKIIEKKQPVAFWCNPISGHNTLYWYLQNLGQGPELLIRYENEEAVDDSQLPKDRFSAERLKGVDSTLKIQPAELGDSAVYLCASSLSLTPSEQFFGPGTRLTVL.

This clonotype was observed a few times. The chain's CDR3 is CASSRGGGSSYNEQFF. The CDR3 bases are TGTGCCAGCAGCCGTGGGGGGGGGAGCTCCTACAATGAGCAGTTCTTC. The chain carries TRBV7-2 and TRBJ2-1; TRBD2 agrees at 7 bases. V lost 5 bases, J lost 0 bases, and 7 bases stayed unmatched. The length of the CDR3 is 16 residues. In germline, CDR1 is SGHTA, CDR2 FQGNSA. Using reference TRBV7-2 and TRBJ2-1 for the parts outside the CDR3, the full variable domain is GAGVSQSPSNKVTEKGKDVELRCDPISGHTALYWYRQSLGQGLEFLIYFQGNSAPDKSGLPSDRFSAERTGGSVSTLTIQRTQQEDSAVYLCASSRGGGSSYNEQFFGPGTRLTVL.

This clonotype was counted ten times or more. The chain combines TRBV20-1 with TRBJ2-7, with D uncertain. V lost 3 bases, J lost 0 bases, and 6 bases lay in between. This CDR3 contains 12 residues. CDR1 and CDR2 from the germline V gene are DFQATT and SNEGSKA (reference sequence). The CDR3 DNA sequence: TGCAGTGCTAGTAAGGCCTCCTACGAGCAGTACTTC. Translating it yields CSASKASYEQYF.

Only a few counts were recorded for this clonotype. The gene calls are TRBV6-5 and TRBJ2-1, with D perhaps matching TRBD1 (5 bases). V lost 2 bases and J lost 7, with 12 bases in between. The CDR3 is made up of 14 amino acids. Per the germline V gene, CDR1 is MNHEY and CDR2 is SVGAGI. This CDR3 reads CASSYVQGGNEQFF. DNA for the CDR3: TGTGCCAGCAGTTACGTTCAGGGTGGAAATGAGCAGTTCTTC.

There are a few counts of this clonotype. This chain's CDR3 is CASSPGQGFSPLHF. In nucleotides, the CDR3 is TGTGCCAGCAGCCCCGGACAGGGTTTCTCACCCCTCCACTTT. The chain joins TRBV3-1 to TRBJ1-6; the match to TRBD1 covers 8 bases. Germline trimming cut 4 bases from V and 10 bases from J; bases unmatched to any gene: 6. Looked up from germline, CDR1 is LGHDT and CDR2 is YNNKEL (reference sequence). CDR3 length equals 14 residues. The variable domain in full, completed from reference TRBV3-1 and TRBJ1-6, reads DTAVSQTPKYLVTQMGNDKSIKCEQNLGHDTMYWYKQDSKKFLKIMFSYNNKELIINETVPNRFSPKSPDKAHLNLHINSLELGDSAVYFCASSPGQGFSPLHFGNGTRLTVT.

The chain recombines TRBV28 with TRBJ2-2, with unresolved D. The germline gives CDR1 MDHEN, CDR2 SYDVKM. CDR3 length equals 14 residues. Trimming stripped 3 bases from V and 5 bases from J, with 10 bases between. In DNA form, the CDR3 reads TGTGCCAGCAGTTTGAACCCATGGACCGGGGAGCTGTTTTTT. It codes for CASSLNPWTGELFF.

The V call is TRBV29-1, the J call TRBJ2-1; 7 bases align to TRBD2. Germline-derived CDR1 and CDR2 are SQVTM and ANQGSEA. This CDR3 contains 13 residues. J was trimmed by 7 bases and V by 4 bases; bases with no gene match: 7. The CDR3 spells CSVAGGSGNEQFF. CDR3 in DNA: TGCAGCGTTGCTGGCGGGAGCGGAAATGAGCAGTTCTTC.

This clonotype has only a few counts. V is TRBV11-2 and J is TRBJ2-7; D call uncertain. Per germline, CDR1 SGHAT and CDR2 FQNNGV. V lost 0 bases, J lost 3 bases, and 12 bases lay in between. The CDR3 runs to 15 residues. CDR3 loop: CASSLDLTKNYEQYF. The CDR3 DNA sequence: TGTGCCAGCAGCTTAGACTTGACCAAAAACTACGAGCAGTACTTC.

This clonotype was recorded at least ten times. The chain joins TRBV5-5 to TRBJ2-1, with 9 nucleotides matching TRBD1. The V gene end was trimmed by 4 bases and the J gene end by 8 bases; junction bases not matched to a gene: 10. From germline, CDR1 is SGHKS and CDR2 YYEKEE (reference sequence). The CDR3 contains 15 residues. The CDR3, as DNA: TGTGCCAGCAGCGGCCCCGGGACAGGGATATATGAGCAGTTCTTC. It encodes CASSGPGTGIYEQFF.